Below, 19 T cell receptor beta chains from the same sample are listed, as sequenced in a study of control samples from healthy donors and cancer patients. Sequenced by immunoSEQ multiplex PCR; TCRdb stores in-frame clones only, minus some. The table includes roughly 84,000 clones, over 75% detected once. Sequencing input: blood. The receptors originated from a man aged 45-65 years in good health.

This chain joins TRBV7-2 and TRBJ2-1; D might be TRBD2 (5 bases). The V gene's germline CDR1 is SGHTA and CDR2 FQGNSA. This CDR3 comprises 15 residues. With 0 bases removed from V and 7 bases from J, the gap between germline ends came to 13 bases. As DNA, the CDR3 is TGTGCCAGCAGCTTAGCGAACGGACTGGAGAATGAGCAGTTCTTC. It codes for CASSLANGLENEQFF.

This rearrangement joins TRBV3-1 (or the pseudogene TRBV3-2) to TRBJ2-4; possibly TRBD1 for D (6 bases). The germline gives CDR1 LGHDT, CDR2 YNNKEL (reference sequence). Trimming pared 2 bases from V and 6 bases from J, leaving 14 bases between. The CDR3 totals 15 residues. The CDR3 DNA reads as TGTGCCAGCAGCCAATCTACAGGGTTAGGAAACATTCAGTACTTC. Encoded protein: CASSQSTGLGNIQYF.

V usage is TRBV5-5 and J usage is TRBJ2-5; D might be TRBD1 (7 bases). Trimming removed 0 bases from V and 1 base from J, with 16 bases in between. Germline V gene sequence: CDR1 SGHKS, CDR2 YYEKEE (reference sequence). The CDR3 totals 17 residues. The CDR3 DNA follows: TGTGCCAGCAGCTTGGCAGGGGGGCATATAGGCCAAGAGACCCAGTACTTC. The encoded protein is CASSLAGGHIGQETQYF.

The V gene is TRBV6-2 or TRBV6-3, the J gene TRBJ2-5; D ambiguous. The V end was cut by 1 base, the J end by 5 bases, with 2 bases between. The CDR3 runs to 11 residues. CDR1 is MNHEY and CDR2 is SVGEGT in the germline V gene. The CDR3 sequence is CASSYWETQYF. The CDR3, as DNA: TGTGCCAGCAGTTACTGGGAGACCCAGTACTTC.

This clone was detected only a few times. This chain connects TRBV2 to TRBJ1-5, with 10 positions matching TRBD1. Unmatched junction bases numbered 10, after V lost 10 bases and J lost 4 bases. CDR3 length equals 15 residues. Germline V gene sequence: CDR1 SNHLY, CDR2 FYNNEI. This chain's CDR3 is CATRQGAIGNQPQHF. The CDR3 bases are TGTGCCACCAGACAGGGGGCGATAGGGAATCAGCCCCAGCATTTT.

This chain connects TRBV27 to TRBJ1-2, with TRBD1 as a possible D gene (6 bases). CDR1 MNHEY and CDR2 SMNVEV come from the germline V gene (reference sequence). V was pared by 7 bases and J by 1 base, with 10 bases between. The CDR3 contains 13 residues. Written as DNA, the CDR3 is TGTGCCAGCACGGGGGGACATAACTATGGCTACACCTTC. Protein sequence: CASTGGHNYGYTF.

The J gene is TRBJ1-1, the V gene TRBV10-3; maybe TRBD1 (5 bases). There are 16 residues in the CDR3. Germline CDR1 ENHRY, CDR2 SYGVKD. V lost 3 bases and J 3 bases, leaving 17 bases between the germline ends. The DNA of the CDR3 is TGTGCCATCAGTGACCGGTGGGGGGAAAGGGACACTGAAGCTTTCTTT. Protein product: CAISDRWGERDTEAFF.

J is TRBJ1-1 and V is TRBV11-2; D possibly corresponds to TRBD1 (6 bases). This CDR3 contains 14 residues. Germline V lookup: CDR1 SGHAT, CDR2 FQNNGV. Trimming took 4 bases from V and 6 from J, leaving 15 bases between them. The CDR3 DNA follows: TGTGCCAGCAGCTCAAACGCAGGGGCGTCTGAAGCTTTCTTT. This encodes CASSSNAGASEAFF.

The CDR3 spells CASSQAQAPNYGYTF. In nucleotides, the CDR3 is TGCGCCAGCAGCCAAGCCCAGGCCCCTAACTATGGCTACACCTTC. V usage is TRBV4-3 and J usage is TRBJ1-2; D remains unclear. Trimming pared 1 base from V and 0 bases from J, leaving 9 bases between. The CDR3 has 15 amino acids. Germline CDR1 is LGHNA and CDR2 is YSLEER.

This rearrangement joins TRBV27 to TRBJ1-5, with D perhaps matching TRBD1 (6 bases). Germline V gives CDR1 MNHEY, CDR2 SMNVEV (reference sequence). This CDR3 is built from 15 residues. V dropped 2 bases and J dropped 2 bases, with 10 bases sitting between them. The CDR3 DNA follows: TGTGCCAGCAGTTTAACGGCAGGGGGCAATCAGCCCCAGCATTTT. Amino acid sequence: CASSLTAGGNQPQHF.

The rearrangement uses TRBV6-5 and TRBJ1-2, with 7 positions matching TRBD1. Trimming at V came to 11 bases and at J to 0 bases, leaving 6 bases not matched to a gene. CDR3 length: 13 amino acids. Per the germline V gene, CDR1 is MNHEY and CDR2 is SVGAGI. This chain's CDR3 is CASQGTANYGYTF. CDR3 coding DNA: TGTGCCTCACAGGGGACTGCTAACTATGGCTACACCTTC.

This clone was picked up one time. The chain couples TRBV30 to TRBJ1-4; no definite D call. V was pared by 5 bases and J by 5 bases, with 12 bases between. The germline V gene encodes CDR1 GTSNPN and CDR2 SVGIG (reference sequence). The CDR3 loop spans 13 amino acids. The CDR3 bases are TGTGCCTGGCAAGCAGACAAGAATGAAAAACTGTTTTTT. It translates to CAWQADKNEKLFF.

CDR3 coding DNA: TGTGCCAGCAGCCCCTTGACAGGGACCGGCTACACCTTC. Protein product: CASSPLTGTGYTF. The V call is TRBV3-1 (or the pseudogene TRBV3-2), the J call TRBJ1-2, with 7 bases identical to TRBD1. The trim removed 4 bases at V and 8 bases at J, leaving 7 bases unmatched. There are 13 residues in the CDR3. Per germline, CDR1 LGHDT and CDR2 YNNKEL (reference sequence).

The chain uses TRBV30 and TRBJ1-1; D uncertain. The germline V gene has CDR1 GTSNPN and CDR2 SVGIG (reference sequence). The CDR3 runs to 13 residues. The V and J ends lost 0 bases and 5 bases respectively, with 10 bases between them. CDR3 loop: CAWSVTGKTEAFF. The CDR3 region has the DNA TGTGCCTGGAGTGTTACGGGGAAGACTGAAGCTTTCTTT.

The CDR3 DNA follows: TGTGCCAGCAGTCGCAGGGATAATTCACCCCTCCACTTT. It is translated as CASSRRDNSPLHF. V is TRBV12-3 or TRBV12-4 and J is TRBJ1-6, with a tentative D call TRBD1 (5 bases). This CDR3 has 13 amino acids. V shed 5 bases and J shed 5 bases, with 7 bases lying between them.

The rearrangement links TRBV4-2 to TRBJ1-6; D remains unclear. V lost 3 bases to trimming and J lost 9 bases, with 12 bases between them. The V gene's germline CDR1 is LGHNA and CDR2 YNFKEQ. The CDR3 extends over 14 amino acids. CDR3 residues: CASSHPDSGSPLHF. The CDR3 coding sequence is TGTGCCAGCAGCCACCCGGACTCCGGTTCACCCCTCCACTTT.

The rearrangement uses TRBV2 and TRBJ2-7, with TRBD1 matching 8 bases. V shed 6 bases, J shed 5 bases, and the junction held 12 bases outside the gene matches. CDR1 SNHLY and CDR2 FYNNEI come from the germline V gene. The CDR3 has 15 amino acids. CDR3 sequence (DNA): TGTGCCAGCAGGGACAGGGAACTGTTGGGTGACGAGCAGTACTTC. Translated: CASRDRELLGDEQYF.

V gene TRBV30 combines with J gene TRBJ1-5; no clear D. The CDR3 totals 12 residues. The V gene lost 1 base and the J gene lost 3 bases, with 4 bases spanning the gap. Germline values: CDR1 GTSNPN, CDR2 SVGIG (reference sequence). The CDR3 coding sequence is TGTGCCTGGAGTGGCCCCAATCAGCCCCAGCATTTT. This codes for CAWSGPNQPQHF.

The chain's CDR3 is CASRSGVGNSPLHF. The CDR3 DNA follows: TGTGCCAGTCGATCCGGGGTAGGGAATTCACCCCTCCACTTT. The V call is TRBV7-3, the J call TRBJ1-6; D remains unclear. The V gene's germline CDR1 is SGHTA and CDR2 FQGTGA. The CDR3 has 14 residues. The V and J ends lost 9 bases and 7 bases respectively, with 16 bases between them.